This TCR beta chain was found in a study of beta chain features in type 1 diabetes. As for the study in general: Examined across all samples were around 110,000,000 sorted cells. Notes on the study in general: In all four CD4+ subsets, TCRB CDR3 length was significantly, moderately reduced in type 1 diabetes. Junctions at VDJ sites from type 1 diabetes patients had fewer insertions and more deletions. TCRB repertoires of naive, central memory and Treg cells appeared more similar among patients than among healthy donors.

Sequencing targeted expressed TCRB transcripts, as all isolated RNA had been reverse transcribed. Sequencing was performed with immunoSEQ multiplex PCR; in TCRdb, only in-frame clones are kept and a portion is missing. In the table there are 40,000 to 55,000 clones, around 45% of which are singletons. CDR3 length: 14 residues. Germline lookup yields CDR1 MDHEN and CDR2 SYDVKM. The V end lost 6 bases, the J end lost 0 bases, and 11 bases lay between the germline ends. In the case of this clone: Its antigen is unidentified.

Cells sorted by CD45RO/CCR7/CD25/CD127/CD95/CD27 comprised CD4+ naive, central memory, regulatory and stem cell-like memory cells. This sequence joins TRBV28 and TRBJ1-1, with D perhaps matching TRBD1 (6 bases). Sequenced: stem cell memory CD4+ T cells from blood. The TCR was taken from a man aged 30-40 years with type 1 diabetes. As DNA, the CDR3 is TGTGCCAGCAGACAGGGAGAGATGAACACTGAAGCTTTCTTT. It codes for CASRQGEMNTEAFF.